This T cell receptor (beta chain) was retrieved from a study of blood T cell repertoires in COVID-19 (dated by TCRdb to the early 2020s). About the full investigation: The collaborator samples originated in the United States, Italy and Spain and spanned the acute and convalescent phases of COVID-19. The dataset comprised deeply sampled blood TCRbeta repertoires from subjects exposed to, actively infected with, or recovered from COVID-19. Samples came from the ongoing ImmuneRACE study (first 160 participants) plus 1,254 subjects from 6 global collaborators. The prospective study material was composed of cDNA or gDNA derived from T cells, B-cell-depleted T cells, or PBMCs. Nearly every sample came with metadata listing a de-identified subject ID, COVID-19 status, age in years and sex. HLA class I and class II types, where available, came from metadata supplied by the sample provider rather than from assay-based typing. The repertoires were released in a freely available public database intended as a resource for research on the immune response to SARS-CoV-2. General conclusions and limits of the study: How much clinical and demographic metadata was included differed by source and by participant, and the metadata was provided uncurated.

From a lookup of the germline V gene, CDR1 and CDR2 are KGHSH and LQKENI. Measured from the cysteine to the phenylalanine, the CDR3 is 16 residues long. Of all the DNA, just the CDR3 is kept, 48 bases in frame from base 1. Trimming leaves V shorter by 5 bases and J shorter by 10 bases, with the junction holding 11 bases beyond the gene matches. One collaborating source in Seattle enrolled patients during active infection and followed them longitudinally through the course of disease. Whole blood was collected in K2EDTA tubes by collaborating institutions according to the institutions' own protocols. Collaborator samples were shipped for TCRbeta analysis as frozen whole blood, isolated PBMCs, or DNA extracted from either sample type. About this clone: The clone's antigen remains unknown. No quality values exist for individual bases; no much larger clone is one base distant.

TCRbeta CDR3 regions were amplified from genomic DNA using the immunoSEQ Assay, a bias-controlled multiplex PCR. Per the source publication's procedure: Nucleated cell counts per sample were estimated from amplification of reference gene primers within the assay. To quantify the absolute abundance of each unique TCRbeta CDR3 rearrangement, sequence reads were collapsed and filtered. Productive Simpson clonality was computed per sample as the square root of Simpson's diversity index over productive rearrangements. TCRdb holds this immuneACCESS table with in-frame rearrangements only. Some clones are missing; in checked studies, unresolved V genes explain under half, and the rest has no known cause. V, J and clone size reflect that table, while D and trimming were determined from the DNA. This sample is represented by about 160,000 clones; approximately 86% of them were singletons. In total, the top ten clones hold under 7.5% of the sample.

The specimen was peripheral blood. This chain joins TRBV18 to TRBJ1-6; 10 central nucleotides agree with TRBD1. This receptor was taken from an elderly man with COVID-19, enrolled during active disease. Here is the DNA: TGTGCCAGCTCATCCTCCCCCGGGACAGGGGACTCACCCCTCCACTTT. Translated, this is CASSSSPGTGDSPLHF.